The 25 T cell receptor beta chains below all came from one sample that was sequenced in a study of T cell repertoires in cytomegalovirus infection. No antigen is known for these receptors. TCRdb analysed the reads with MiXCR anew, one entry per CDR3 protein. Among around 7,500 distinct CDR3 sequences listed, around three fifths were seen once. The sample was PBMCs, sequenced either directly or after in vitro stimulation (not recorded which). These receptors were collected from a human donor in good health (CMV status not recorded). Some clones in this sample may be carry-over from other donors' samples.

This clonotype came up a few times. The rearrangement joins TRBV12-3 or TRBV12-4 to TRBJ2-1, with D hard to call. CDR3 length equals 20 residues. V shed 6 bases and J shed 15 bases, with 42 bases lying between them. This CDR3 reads CASSSLSLLCGERSYNETFF. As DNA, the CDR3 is TGTGCCAGCAGCTCCCTAAGCCTCCTTTGTGGAGAAAGGTCCTACAATGAGACGTTCTTC.

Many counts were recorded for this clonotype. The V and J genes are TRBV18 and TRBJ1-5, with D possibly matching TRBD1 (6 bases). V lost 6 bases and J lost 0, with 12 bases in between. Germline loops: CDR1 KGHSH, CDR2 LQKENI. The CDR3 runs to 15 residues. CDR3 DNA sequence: TGTGCCAGCTCCCCGGGACACGTTAGCAATCAGCCCCAGCATTTT. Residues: CASSPGHVSNQPQHF.

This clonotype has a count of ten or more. The CDR3 sequence is CASSPLGSNQPQHF. The CDR3 DNA reads as TGTGCCAGCAGCCCTCTCGGTAGCAATCAGCCCCAGCATTTT. The gene calls are TRBV7-2 and TRBJ1-5; D remains ambiguous. V dropped 5 bases and J dropped 0 bases, with 8 bases sitting between them. Germline CDR1 is SGHTA and CDR2 is FQGNSA. The CDR3 covers 14 residues. Full variable domain (outside the CDR3, taken from reference TRBV7-2 and TRBJ1-5): GAGVSQSPSNKVTEKGKDVELRCDPISGHTALYWYRQSLGQGLEFLIYFQGNSAPDKSGLPSDRFSAERTGGSVSTLTIQRTQQEDSAVYLCASSPLGSNQPQHFGDGTRLSIL.

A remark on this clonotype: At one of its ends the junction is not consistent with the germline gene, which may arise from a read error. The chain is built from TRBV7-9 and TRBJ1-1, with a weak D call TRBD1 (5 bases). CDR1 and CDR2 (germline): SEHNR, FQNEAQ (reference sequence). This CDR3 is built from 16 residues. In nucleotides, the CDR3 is TGTGCAAGCAGCTTACATGATAGGGGTAGTCGGCCGGAAGCTTTCTTT. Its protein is CASSLHDRGSRPEAFF.

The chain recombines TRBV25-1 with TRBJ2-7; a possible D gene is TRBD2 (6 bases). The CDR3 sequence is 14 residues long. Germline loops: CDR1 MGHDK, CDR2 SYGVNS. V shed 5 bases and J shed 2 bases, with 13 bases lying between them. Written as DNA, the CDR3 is TGTGCCAGCAGTCGGGAGAGCGGTGCCTACGAGCAGTACTTC. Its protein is CASSRESGAYEQYF.

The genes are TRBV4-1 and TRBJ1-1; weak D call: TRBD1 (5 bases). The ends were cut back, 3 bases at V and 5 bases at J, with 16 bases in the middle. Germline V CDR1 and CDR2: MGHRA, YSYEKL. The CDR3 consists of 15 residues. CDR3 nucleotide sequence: TGCGCCAGCAGCCAGCTGGGACTTTTAGGGACTGAAGCTTTCTTT. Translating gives CASSQLGLLGTEAFF.

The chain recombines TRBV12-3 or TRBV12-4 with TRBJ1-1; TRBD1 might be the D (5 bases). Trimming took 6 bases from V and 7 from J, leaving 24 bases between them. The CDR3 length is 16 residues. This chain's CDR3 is CASRRRVSNQGNEAFF. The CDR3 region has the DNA TGTGCCAGCAGACGCAGGGTTTCCAACCAGGGCAATGAAGCTTTCTTT.

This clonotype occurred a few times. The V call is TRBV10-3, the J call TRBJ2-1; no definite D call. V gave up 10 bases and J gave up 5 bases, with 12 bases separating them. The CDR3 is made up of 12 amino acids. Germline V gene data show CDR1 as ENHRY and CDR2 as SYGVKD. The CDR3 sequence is CASETGNNEQFF. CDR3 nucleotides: TGTGCCAGCGAGACGGGCAACAATGAGCAGTTCTTC.

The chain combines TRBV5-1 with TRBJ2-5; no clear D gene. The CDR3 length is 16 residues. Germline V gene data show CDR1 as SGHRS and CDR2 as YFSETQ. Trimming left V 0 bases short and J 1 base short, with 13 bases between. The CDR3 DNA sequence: TGCGCCAGCAGCTTGGCTTCTTACAGTTCCCAAGAGACCCAGTACTTC. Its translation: CASSLASYSSQETQYF.

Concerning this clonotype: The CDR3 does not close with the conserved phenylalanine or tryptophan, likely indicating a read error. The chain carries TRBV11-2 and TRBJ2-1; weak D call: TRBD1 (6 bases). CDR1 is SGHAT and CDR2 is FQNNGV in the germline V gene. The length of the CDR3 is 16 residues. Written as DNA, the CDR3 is TGTGCCAGCAGCTTACTTCAGGGGAGATCCTACCATGAGCAGTTCTTA. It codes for CASSLLQGRSYHEQFL.

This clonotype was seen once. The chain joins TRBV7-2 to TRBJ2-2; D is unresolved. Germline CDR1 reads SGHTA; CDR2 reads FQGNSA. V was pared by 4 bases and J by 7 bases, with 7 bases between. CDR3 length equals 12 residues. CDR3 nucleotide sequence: TGTGCCAGCAGCTCCTACGGCGGGGAGCTGTTTTTT. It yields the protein CASSSYGGELFF.

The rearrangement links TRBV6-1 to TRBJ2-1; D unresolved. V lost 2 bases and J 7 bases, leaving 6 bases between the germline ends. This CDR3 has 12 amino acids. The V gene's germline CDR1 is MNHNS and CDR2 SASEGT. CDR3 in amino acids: CASSEWRNEQFF. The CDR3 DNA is TGTGCCAGCAGTGAATGGCGGAATGAGCAGTTCTTC.

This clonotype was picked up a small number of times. The CDR3 DNA is TGTGCCAGCAGCCCCCCCGGTGGGCCCTACGAGCAGTACTTC. Protein sequence: CASSPPGGPYEQYF. The chain has TRBV5-6 and TRBJ2-7; no definite D call. The V gene lost 4 bases and the J gene lost 2 bases, with 13 bases spanning the gap. Germline V lookup: CDR1 SGHDT, CDR2 YYEEEE. The CDR3 has 14 residues.

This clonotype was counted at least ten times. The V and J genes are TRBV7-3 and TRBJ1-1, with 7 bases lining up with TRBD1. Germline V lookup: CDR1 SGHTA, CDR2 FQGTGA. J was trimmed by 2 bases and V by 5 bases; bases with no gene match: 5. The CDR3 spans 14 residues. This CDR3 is CASSRTGGNTEAFF. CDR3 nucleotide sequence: TGTGCCAGCAGCCGGACAGGCGGCAACACTGAAGCTTTCTTT.

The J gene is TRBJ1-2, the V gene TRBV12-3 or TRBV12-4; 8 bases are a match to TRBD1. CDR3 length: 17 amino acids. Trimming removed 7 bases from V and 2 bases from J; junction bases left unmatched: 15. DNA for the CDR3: TGTGCCAGCACCAACCTAGGGTGGACAGGGAAGAACTATGGCTACACCTTC. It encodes CASTNLGWTGKNYGYTF.

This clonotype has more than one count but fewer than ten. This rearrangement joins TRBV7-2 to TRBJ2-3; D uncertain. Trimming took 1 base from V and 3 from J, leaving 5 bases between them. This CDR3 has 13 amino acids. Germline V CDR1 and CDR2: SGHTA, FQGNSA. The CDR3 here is CASSLGLTDTQYF. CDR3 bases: TGTGCCAGCAGCTTAGGGCTTACAGATACGCAGTATTTT.

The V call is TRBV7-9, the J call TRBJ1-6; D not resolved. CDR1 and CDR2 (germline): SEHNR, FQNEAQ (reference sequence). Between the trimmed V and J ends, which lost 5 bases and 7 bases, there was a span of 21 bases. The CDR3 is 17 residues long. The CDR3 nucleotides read TGTGCCAGCAGCACTCACGACCGGGCATGGGAAAATTCACCCCTCCACTTT. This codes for CASSTHDRAWENSPLHF.

CDR3 coding DNA: TGCGCCAGCAGCTTGGAGTGGGAAGCCCAGGGTACGCAGTATTTT. Protein product: CASSLEWEAQGTQYF. The rearrangement links TRBV5-1 to TRBJ2-3; a weak D match, TRBD1 (5 bases). Germline lookup yields CDR1 SGHRS and CDR2 YFSETQ. The CDR3 is 15 residues long. V gave up 0 bases and J gave up 8 bases, with 16 bases separating them. The full variable domain, with the rest looked up from reference TRBV5-1 and TRBJ2-3, is KAGVTQTPRYLIKTRGQQVTLSCSPISGHRSVSWYQQTPGQGLQFLFEYFSETQRNKGNFPGRFSGRQFSNSRSEMNVSTLELGDSALYLCASSLEWEAQGTQYFGPGTRLTVL.

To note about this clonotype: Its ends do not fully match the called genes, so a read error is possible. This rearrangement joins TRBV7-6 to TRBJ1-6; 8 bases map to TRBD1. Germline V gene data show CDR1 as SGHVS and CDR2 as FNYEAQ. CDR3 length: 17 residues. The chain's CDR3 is CASSLEDWTGSRSPLNF. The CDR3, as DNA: TGTGCCAGCAGCTTAGAGGATTGGACAGGGTCTAGGTCACCCCTCAACTTT.

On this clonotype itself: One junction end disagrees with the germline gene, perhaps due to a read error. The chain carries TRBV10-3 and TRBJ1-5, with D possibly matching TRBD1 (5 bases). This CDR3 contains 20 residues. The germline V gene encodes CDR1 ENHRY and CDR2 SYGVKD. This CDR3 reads CALSESEKGSDETRNHPQHF. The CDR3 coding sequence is TGTGCCCTCAGTGAGTCGGAAAAGGGGAGTGACGAGACTCGCAATCATCCCCAGCATTTT.

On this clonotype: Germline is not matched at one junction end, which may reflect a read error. The CDR3 bases are TGCGCCAGCATCTTGTTCTCGACATCGTTCAATGAGCAGTTCTTC. Translated, it gives CASILFSTSFNEQFF. J is TRBJ2-1 and V is TRBV5-1, with D hard to call. Per germline, CDR1 SGHRS and CDR2 YFSETQ. This CDR3 is built from 15 residues.

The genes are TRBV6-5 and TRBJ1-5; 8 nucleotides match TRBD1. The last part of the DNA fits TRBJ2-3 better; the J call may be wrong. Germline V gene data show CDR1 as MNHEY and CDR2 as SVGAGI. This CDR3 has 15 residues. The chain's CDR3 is CDTVLRQGTNQPQYF. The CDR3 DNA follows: TGTGACACAGTCCTCCGACAGGGGACCAATCAGCCCCAGTATTTT.

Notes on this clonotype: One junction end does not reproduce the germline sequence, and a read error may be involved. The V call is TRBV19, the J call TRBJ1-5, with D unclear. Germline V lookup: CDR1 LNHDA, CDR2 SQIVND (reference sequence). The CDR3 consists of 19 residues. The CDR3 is CASSSIYTGKGEDNQTQHF. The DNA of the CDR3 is TGTGCCAGTAGTTCAATATATACCGGTAAAGGTGAAGACAATCAGACCCAACATTTT.

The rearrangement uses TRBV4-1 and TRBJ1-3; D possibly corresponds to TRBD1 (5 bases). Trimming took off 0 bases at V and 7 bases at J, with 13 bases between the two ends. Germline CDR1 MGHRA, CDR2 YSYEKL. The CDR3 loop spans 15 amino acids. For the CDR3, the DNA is TGCGCCAGCAGCCAAGATCAAGGGGAGCCGAACACCATATATTTT. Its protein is CASSQDQGEPNTIYF.

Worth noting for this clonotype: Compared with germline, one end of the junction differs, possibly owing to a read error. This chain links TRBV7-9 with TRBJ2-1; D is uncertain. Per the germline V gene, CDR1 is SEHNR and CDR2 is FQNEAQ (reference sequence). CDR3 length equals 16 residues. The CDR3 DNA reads TGTGTCAGCAGCTTGTTGAGAATATCCACCTACAATGAGACGTTCTTC. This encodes CVSSLLRISTYNETFF.